The 10 T cell receptor beta chains below all came from one sample that was sequenced in a study of beta chain features in type 1 diabetes. Whole-study findings and limits: Shorter TCRB CDR3s, moderately but significantly so, were found in Type 1 diabetes patients in all four CD4+ subsets.

Of the isolated RNA, all was reverse transcribed, and so the sequenced material was expressed TCRB transcripts. Generated by immunoSEQ multiplex PCR, the TCRdb table keeps only in-frame clones and is missing some. The repertoire holds 200,000 to 250,000 clones, with roughly 13% as singletons. No antigen has been assigned to these receptors. Sequenced input: naive CD4+ T cells from blood. These receptors all stem from a man aged 25-45 years with type 1 diabetes.

The CDR3 DNA sequence: TGTGCCAGCAGCCATAGGACAGGGGGCTCCTACAATGAGCAGTTCTTC. Encoded protein: CASSHRTGGSYNEQFF. The chain recombines TRBV7-8 with TRBJ2-1, with 10 bases that match TRBD1. This CDR3 has 16 amino acids. Germline V CDR1 and CDR2: SGHVS, FQNEAQ. V shed 5 bases, J shed 0 bases, and the junction held 4 bases outside the gene matches. Drawing the rest from reference TRBV7-8 and TRBJ2-1, the complete variable domain is GAGVSQSPRYKVAKRGQDVALRCDPISGHVSLFWYQQALGQGPEFLTYFQNEAQLDKSGLPSDRFFAERPEGSVSTLKIQRTQQEDSAVYLCASSHRTGGSYNEQFFGPGTRLTVL.

Concerning this clone: Within the sample, other DNA sequences also encode this same CDR3. The chain joins TRBV29-1 to TRBJ2-7, with a possible D match to TRBD2 (5 bases). V was clipped by 4 bases and J by 1 base, with 8 bases between them. CDR1 SQVTM and CDR2 ANQGSEA come from the germline V gene. The CDR3 runs to 12 residues. This chain's CDR3 is CSVGGGSYEQYF. CDR3 DNA: TGCAGCGTTGGCGGCGGGTCCTACGAGCAGTACTTC.

The chain recombines TRBV18 with TRBJ2-2; 11 bases line up with TRBD2. Trimming removed 1 base from V and 4 bases from J; junction bases left unmatched: 5. CDR1 and CDR2 (germline): KGHSH, LQKENI. The CDR3 loop spans 17 amino acids. The chain's CDR3 is CASSPQASGGTTGELFF. For the CDR3, the DNA is TGTGCCAGCTCACCACAAGCTAGCGGGGGGACCACCGGGGAGCTGTTTTTT. The full variable domain, rest sourced from reference TRBV18 and TRBJ2-2, is NAGVMQNPRHLVRRRGQEARLRCSPMKGHSHVYWYRQLPEEGLKFMVYLQKENIIDESGMPKERFSAEFPKEGPSILRIQQVVRGDSAAYFCASSPQASGGTTGELFFGEGSRLTVL.

The chain uses TRBV29-1 and TRBJ2-1, with 9 bases identical to TRBD2. CDR1 is SQVTM, CDR2 ANQGSEA, per germline. V lost 4 bases and J lost 7; bases outside the gene matches: 8. The length of the CDR3 is 14 residues. The CDR3 sequence: CSVVPSGAPNEQFF. The DNA of the CDR3 is TGCAGCGTTGTCCCTAGCGGGGCCCCAAATGAGCAGTTCTTC.

The chain carries TRBV28 and TRBJ2-1, with 7 bases aligning to TRBD2. Trimming cost V 8 bases and J 5 bases; bases outside gene matches: 6. CDR3 length: 13 residues. Germline-derived CDR1 and CDR2 are MDHEN and SYDVKM. DNA for the CDR3: TGTGCCAGCCGCGGGGGAGGCGACAATGAGCAGTTCTTC. As protein: CASRGGGDNEQFF. The whole variable domain, remainder taken from reference TRBV28 and TRBJ2-1, is DVKVTQSSRYLVKRTGEKVFLECVQDMDHENMFWYRQDPGLGLRLIYFSYDVKMKEKGDIPEGYSVSREKKERFSLILESASTNQTSMYLCASRGGGDNEQFFGPGTRLTVL.

This chain links TRBV30 with TRBJ1-4, with D maybe TRBD1 (5 bases). CDR1 and CDR2 (germline): GTSNPN, SVGIG (reference sequence). The V end was cut by 4 bases, the J end by 8 bases, with 26 bases between. This CDR3 region has 17 residues. The chain's CDR3 is CAWTLRGGTGGGEKLFF. The CDR3, as DNA: TGTGCCTGGACCCTACGGGGGGGAACCGGGGGAGGGGAAAAACTGTTTTTT.

V and J are TRBV18 and TRBJ2-7; D may be TRBD2 (5 bases). Germline CDR1 KGHSH, CDR2 LQKENI. This CDR3 spans 14 amino acids. Trimming shortened V by 3 bases and J by 5 bases, and 14 bases separated the two germline ends. The CDR3 DNA sequence: TGTGCCAGCTCACCCGCAGGCCTGAGGGACGAGCAGTACTTC. Translation gives CASSPAGLRDEQYF.

Only a few counts were recorded for this clone. The chain combines TRBV5-4 with TRBJ1-5, with 7 bases identical to TRBD1. This CDR3 contains 13 residues. Germline CDR1 SGHNT, CDR2 YYREEE (reference sequence). V was clipped by 2 bases and J by 7 bases; unmatched bases: 3. The CDR3 DNA follows: TGTGCCAGCAGCTTTGGAGGGGGCCAGCCCCAGCATTTT. Its translation is CASSFGGGQPQHF. The entire variable domain, with the rest obtained from reference TRBV5-4 and TRBJ1-5, is as follows: ETGVTQSPTHLIKTRGQQVTLRCSSQSGHNTVSWYQQALGQGPQFIFQYYREEENGRGNFPPRFSGLQFPNYSSELNVNALELDDSALYLCASSFGGGQPQHFGDGTRLSIL.

The chain employs TRBV7-6 and TRBJ2-3, with 10 bases lining up with TRBD2. The ends lost 5 bases at V and 2 bases at J; junction bases unmatched: 7. This CDR3 comprises 16 residues. In germline, CDR1 is SGHVS, CDR2 FNYEAQ. CDR3: CASSTRTSGPTDTQYF. The CDR3 coding sequence is TGTGCCAGCAGCACACGGACTAGCGGTCCCACAGATACGCAGTATTTT. Filled out from reference TRBV7-6 and TRBJ2-3, the complete variable domain reads GAGVSQSPRYKVTKRGQDVALRCDPISGHVSLYWYRQALGQGPEFLTYFNYEAQQDKSGLPNDRFSAERPEGSISTLTIQRTEQRDSAMYRCASSTRTSGPTDTQYFGPGTRLTVL.

The chain is built from TRBV21-1 and TRBJ2-7; the D call TRBD1 from the table was never checked on the DNA. TRBV21-1 is designated a pseudogene. This CDR3 is built from 15 residues. The CDR3 coding sequence is TGTGCCAGCAGCATCCGACAGTCAAGCTCCTACGAGCAGTACTTC. This translates into CASSIRQSSSYEQYF.